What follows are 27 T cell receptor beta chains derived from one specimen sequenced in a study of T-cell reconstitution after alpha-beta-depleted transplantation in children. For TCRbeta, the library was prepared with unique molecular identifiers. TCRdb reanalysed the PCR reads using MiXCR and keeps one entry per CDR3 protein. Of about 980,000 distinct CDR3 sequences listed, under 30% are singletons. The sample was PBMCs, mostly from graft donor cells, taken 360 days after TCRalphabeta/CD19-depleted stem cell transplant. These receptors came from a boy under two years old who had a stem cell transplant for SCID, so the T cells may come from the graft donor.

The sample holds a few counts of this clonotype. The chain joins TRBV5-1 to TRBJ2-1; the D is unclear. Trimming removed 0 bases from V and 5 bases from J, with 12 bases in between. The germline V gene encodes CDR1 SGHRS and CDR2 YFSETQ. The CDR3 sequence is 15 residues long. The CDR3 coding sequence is TGCGCCAGCAGCTTGGTGCCAGCCAACCACAATGAGCAGTTCTTC. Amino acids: CASSLVPANHNEQFF.

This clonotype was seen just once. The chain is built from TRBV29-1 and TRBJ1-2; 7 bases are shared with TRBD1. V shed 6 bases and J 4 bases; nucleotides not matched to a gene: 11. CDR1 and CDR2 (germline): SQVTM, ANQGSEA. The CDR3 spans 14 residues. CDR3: CSVDVVGDSYGYTF. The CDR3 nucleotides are TGCAGCGTCGACGTTGTGGGGGACAGCTATGGCTACACCTTC.

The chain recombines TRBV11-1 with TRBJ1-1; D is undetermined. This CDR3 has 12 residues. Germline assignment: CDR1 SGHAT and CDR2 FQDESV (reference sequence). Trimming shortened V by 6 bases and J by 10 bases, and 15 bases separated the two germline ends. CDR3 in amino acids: CASSLPGKGAFF. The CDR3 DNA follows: TGTGCCAGCAGTCTCCCCGGGAAAGGAGCTTTCTTT.

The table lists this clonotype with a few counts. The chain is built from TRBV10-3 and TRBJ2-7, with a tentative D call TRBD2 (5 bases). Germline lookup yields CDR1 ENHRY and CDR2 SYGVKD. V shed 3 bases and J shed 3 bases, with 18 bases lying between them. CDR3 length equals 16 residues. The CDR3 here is CAISEWVGQAGYEQYF. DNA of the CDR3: TGTGCCATCAGTGAATGGGTAGGTCAGGCGGGCTACGAGCAGTACTTC.

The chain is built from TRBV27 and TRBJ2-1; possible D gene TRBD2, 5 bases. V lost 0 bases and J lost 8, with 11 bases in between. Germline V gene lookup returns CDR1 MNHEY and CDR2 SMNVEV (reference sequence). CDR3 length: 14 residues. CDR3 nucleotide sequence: TGTGCCAGCAGTTTATCGGAGGCGGGTGATGAGCAGTTCTTC. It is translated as CASSLSEAGDEQFF.

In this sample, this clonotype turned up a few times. The DNA for the CDR3 is TGTGCCAGCAGCGTAGAGGGCGGGTATGAGACCCAGTACTTC. Its protein product is CASSVEGGYETQYF. J is TRBJ2-5 and V is TRBV9; D might be TRBD2 (5 bases). CDR3 length equals 14 residues. CDR1 is SGDLS, CDR2 YYNGEE, per germline. The germline V and J ends were trimmed by 0 bases and 5 bases, with 11 bases remaining between them.

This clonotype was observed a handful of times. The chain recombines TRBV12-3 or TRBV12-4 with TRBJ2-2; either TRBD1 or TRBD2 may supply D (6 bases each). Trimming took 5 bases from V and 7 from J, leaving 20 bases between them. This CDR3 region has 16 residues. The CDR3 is CASSPRGRGFGGELFF. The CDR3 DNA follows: TGTGCCAGCAGTCCCCGGGGGCGGGGTTTTGGCGGGGAGCTGTTTTTT.

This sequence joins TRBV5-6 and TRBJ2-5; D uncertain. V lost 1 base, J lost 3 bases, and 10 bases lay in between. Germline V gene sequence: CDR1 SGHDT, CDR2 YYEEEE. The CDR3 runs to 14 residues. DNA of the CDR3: TGTGCCAGCAGCTTGACCGGTATTAAAGAGACCCAGTACTTC. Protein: CASSLTGIKETQYF.

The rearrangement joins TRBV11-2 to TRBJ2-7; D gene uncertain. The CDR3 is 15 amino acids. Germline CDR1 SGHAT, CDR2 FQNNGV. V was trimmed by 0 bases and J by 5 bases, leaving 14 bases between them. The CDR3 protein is CASSLDGLLGDEQYF. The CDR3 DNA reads TGTGCCAGCAGCTTAGACGGCCTCCTTGGGGACGAGCAGTACTTC.

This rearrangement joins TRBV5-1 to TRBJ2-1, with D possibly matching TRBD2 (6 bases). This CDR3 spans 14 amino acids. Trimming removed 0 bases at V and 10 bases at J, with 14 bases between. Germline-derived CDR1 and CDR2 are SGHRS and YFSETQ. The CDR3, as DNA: TGCGCCAGCAGCTTGGAACTAGCTCTAGGGGAGCAGTTCTTC. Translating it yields CASSLELALGEQFF.

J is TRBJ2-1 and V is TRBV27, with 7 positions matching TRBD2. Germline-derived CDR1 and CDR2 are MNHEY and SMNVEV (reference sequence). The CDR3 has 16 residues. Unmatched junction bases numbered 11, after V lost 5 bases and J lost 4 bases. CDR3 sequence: CASSPRSRGTYNEQFF. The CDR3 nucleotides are TGTGCCAGCAGTCCCCGCTCGCGGGGGACTTACAATGAGCAGTTCTTC.

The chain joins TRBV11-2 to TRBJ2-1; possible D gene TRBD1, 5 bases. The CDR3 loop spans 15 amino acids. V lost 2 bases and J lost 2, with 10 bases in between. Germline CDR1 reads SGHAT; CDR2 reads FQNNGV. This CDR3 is CASSLFDRTYNEQFF. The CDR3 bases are TGTGCCAGCAGCTTATTTGACAGAACCTACAATGAGCAGTTCTTC.

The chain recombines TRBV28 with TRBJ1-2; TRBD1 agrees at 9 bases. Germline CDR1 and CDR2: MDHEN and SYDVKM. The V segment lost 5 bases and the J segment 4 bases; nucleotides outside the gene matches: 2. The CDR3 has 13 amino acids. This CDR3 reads CASSETGGYGYTF. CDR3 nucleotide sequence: TGTGCCAGCAGTGAGACAGGGGGCTATGGCTACACCTTC.

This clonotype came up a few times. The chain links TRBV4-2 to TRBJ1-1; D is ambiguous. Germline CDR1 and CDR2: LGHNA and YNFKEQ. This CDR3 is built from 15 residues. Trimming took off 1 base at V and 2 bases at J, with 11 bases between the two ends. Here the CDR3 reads CASSQGYTLNTEAFF. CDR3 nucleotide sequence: TGTGCCAGCAGCCAAGGATATACGCTAAACACTGAAGCTTTCTTT.

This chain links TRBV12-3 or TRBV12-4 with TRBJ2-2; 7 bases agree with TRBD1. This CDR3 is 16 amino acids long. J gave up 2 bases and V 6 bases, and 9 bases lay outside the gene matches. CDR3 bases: TGTGCCAGCAGGTCCTTCGGGGACAGTAACACCGGGGAGCTGTTTTTT. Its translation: CASRSFGDSNTGELFF.

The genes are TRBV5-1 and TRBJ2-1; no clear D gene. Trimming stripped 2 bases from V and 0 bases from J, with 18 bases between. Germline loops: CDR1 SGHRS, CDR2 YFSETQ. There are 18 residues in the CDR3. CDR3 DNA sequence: TGCGCCAGCAGCTTAGGGATGAGGTACTGGTACTCCTACAATGAGCAGTTCTTC. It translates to CASSLGMRYWYSYNEQFF.

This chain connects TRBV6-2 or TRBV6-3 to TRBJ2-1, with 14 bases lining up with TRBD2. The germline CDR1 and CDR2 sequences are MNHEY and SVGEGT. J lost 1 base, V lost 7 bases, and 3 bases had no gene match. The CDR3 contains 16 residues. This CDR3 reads CASTRLAGGSYNEQFF. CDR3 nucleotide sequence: TGTGCCAGCACCAGACTAGCGGGGGGGTCCTACAATGAGCAGTTCTTC.

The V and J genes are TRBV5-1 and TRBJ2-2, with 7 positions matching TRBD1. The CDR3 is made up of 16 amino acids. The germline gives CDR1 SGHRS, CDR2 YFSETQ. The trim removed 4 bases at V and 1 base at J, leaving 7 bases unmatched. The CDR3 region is CASSLRQGGNTGELFF. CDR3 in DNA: TGCGCCAGCAGCCTGAGACAGGGTGGGAACACCGGGGAGCTGTTTTTT.

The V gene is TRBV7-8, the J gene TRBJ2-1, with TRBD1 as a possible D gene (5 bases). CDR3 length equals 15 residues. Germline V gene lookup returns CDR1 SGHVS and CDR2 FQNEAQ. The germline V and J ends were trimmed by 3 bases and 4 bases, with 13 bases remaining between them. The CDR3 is CASSLRQSIYNEQFF. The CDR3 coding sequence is TGTGCCAGCAGCTTGCGACAGAGCATTTACAATGAGCAGTTCTTC.

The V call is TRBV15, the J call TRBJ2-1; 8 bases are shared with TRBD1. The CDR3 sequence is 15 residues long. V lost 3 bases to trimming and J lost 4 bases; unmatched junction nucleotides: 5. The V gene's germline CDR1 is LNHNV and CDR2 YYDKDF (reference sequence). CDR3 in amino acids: CATSSGDRRYNEQFF. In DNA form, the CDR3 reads TGTGCCACCAGCAGTGGGGACAGGCGATACAATGAGCAGTTCTTC.

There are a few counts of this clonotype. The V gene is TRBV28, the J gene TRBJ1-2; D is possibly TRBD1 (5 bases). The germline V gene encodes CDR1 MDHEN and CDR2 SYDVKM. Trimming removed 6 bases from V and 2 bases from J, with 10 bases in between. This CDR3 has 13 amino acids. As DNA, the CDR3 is TGTGCCAGCAGCACAGGTTTAAACTATGGCTACACCTTC. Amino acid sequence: CASSTGLNYGYTF.

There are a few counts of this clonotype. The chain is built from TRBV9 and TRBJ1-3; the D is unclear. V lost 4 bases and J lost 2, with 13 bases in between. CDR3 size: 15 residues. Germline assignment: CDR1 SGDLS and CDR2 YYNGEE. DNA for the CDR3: TGTGCCAGCAGCCCCCCCGGGATCGCTGGAAACACCATATATTTT. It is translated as CASSPPGIAGNTIYF.

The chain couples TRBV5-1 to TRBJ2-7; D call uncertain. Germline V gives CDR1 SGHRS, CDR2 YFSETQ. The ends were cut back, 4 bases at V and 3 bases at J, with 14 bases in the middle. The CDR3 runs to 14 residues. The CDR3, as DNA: TGCGCCAGCAGCCCAAAGGACGGCGGCTACGAGCAGTACTTC. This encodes CASSPKDGGYEQYF.

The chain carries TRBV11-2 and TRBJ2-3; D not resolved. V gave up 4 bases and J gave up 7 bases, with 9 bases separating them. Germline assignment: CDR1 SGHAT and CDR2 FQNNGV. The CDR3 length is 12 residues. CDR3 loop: CASSSRLYTQYF. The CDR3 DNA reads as TGTGCCAGCAGCTCTAGGCTATATACGCAGTATTTT.

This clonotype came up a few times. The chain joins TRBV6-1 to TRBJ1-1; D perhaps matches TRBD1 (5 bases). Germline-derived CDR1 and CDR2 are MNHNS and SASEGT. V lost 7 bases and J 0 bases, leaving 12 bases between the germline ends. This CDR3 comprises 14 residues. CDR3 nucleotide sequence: TGTGCCAGCACCCTATCAGGGATGAACACTGAAGCTTTCTTT. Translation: CASTLSGMNTEAFF.

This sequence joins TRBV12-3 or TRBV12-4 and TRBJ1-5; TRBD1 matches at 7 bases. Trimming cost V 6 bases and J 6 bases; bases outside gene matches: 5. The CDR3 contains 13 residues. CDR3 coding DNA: TGTGCCAGCAGATCGACAGGGTCTCAGCCCCAGCATTTT. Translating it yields CASRSTGSQPQHF.

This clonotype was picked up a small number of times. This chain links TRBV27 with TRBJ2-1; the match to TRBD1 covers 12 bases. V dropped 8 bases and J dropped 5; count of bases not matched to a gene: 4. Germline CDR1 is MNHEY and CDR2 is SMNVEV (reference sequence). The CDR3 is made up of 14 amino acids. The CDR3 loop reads CASSWDRGHNEQFF. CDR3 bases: TGTGCCAGCTCCTGGGACAGGGGGCACAATGAGCAGTTCTTC.